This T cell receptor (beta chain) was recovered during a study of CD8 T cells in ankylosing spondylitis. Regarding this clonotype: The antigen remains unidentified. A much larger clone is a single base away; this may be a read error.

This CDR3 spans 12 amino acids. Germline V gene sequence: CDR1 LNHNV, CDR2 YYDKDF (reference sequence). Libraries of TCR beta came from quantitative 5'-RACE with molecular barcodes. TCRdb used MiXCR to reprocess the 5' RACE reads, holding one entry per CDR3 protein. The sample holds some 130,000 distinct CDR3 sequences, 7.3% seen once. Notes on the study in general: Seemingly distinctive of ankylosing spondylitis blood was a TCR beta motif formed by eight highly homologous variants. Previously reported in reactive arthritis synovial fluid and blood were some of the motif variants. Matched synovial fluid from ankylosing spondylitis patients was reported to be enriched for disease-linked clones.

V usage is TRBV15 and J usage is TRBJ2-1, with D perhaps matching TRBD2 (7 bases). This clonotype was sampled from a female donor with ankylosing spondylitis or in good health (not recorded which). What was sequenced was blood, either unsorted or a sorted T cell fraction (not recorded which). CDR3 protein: CATSRGGNEQLF. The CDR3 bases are TGTGCCACCAGCCGCGGGGGCAATGAGCAGCTCTTC.